This TCR beta chain was recovered during a study of blood T cells in healthy people across ages. As for this clonotype: Its cognate antigen is unknown.

Primed by a sample-barcoded 5' primer and a J-beta primer mix, a second PCR proceeded for about 6 to 11 cycles. One entry per CDR3 protein, called by TCRdb with MiXCR from the 5' RACE reads. The sample lists roughly 410,000 distinct CDR3 sequences, roughly half occurring once. Germline V gene lookup returns CDR1 SGHTA and CDR2 FQGNSA. V was clipped by 5 bases and J by 0 bases; unmatched bases: 7. CDR3 length: 16 amino acids. Overall study results and limits: In long-lived donors, naive CD4+ cell counts and diversity exceeded those of aged donors.

The chain has TRBV7-2 and TRBJ1-3, with 7 bases matching TRBD1. The origin of this receptor is a man aged 60 to 75 in good health. The specimen sequenced was blood. The CDR3 DNA is TGTGCCAGCAGCCAGGGACAGCCTACCTCTGGAAACACCATATATTTT. Translated, it gives CASSQGQPTSGNTIYF.